This T cell receptor beta chain was identified in a study of blood T cell repertoires in COVID-19. Original data processing: Amplification of reference gene primers provided the estimated nucleated cell counts. Only in-frame clones appear in the TCRdb table, and some are missing; sequencing was by immunoSEQ multiplex PCR. V, J and clone size were drawn from that table, and D and trimming were deduced from the DNA. In the table there are about 300,000 clones, just over 85% of which are singletons. Germline V gene data show CDR1 as WNHNN and CDR2 as SYGVQD (reference sequence). The germline V and J ends were trimmed by 8 bases and 9 bases, with 14 bases remaining between them. This CDR3 is built from 12 residues.

The receptor's source is a man aged 25 to 40 who had recovered from COVID-19. Sequencing input: PBMCs or T cells enriched from blood (not recorded which). This rearrangement joins TRBV10-1 to TRBJ1-5; a weak D match, TRBD1 (5 bases). This CDR3 is CASSDRQGPQHF. CDR3 in DNA: TGCGCCAGCTCGGACCGCCAGGGGCCCCAGCATTTT.